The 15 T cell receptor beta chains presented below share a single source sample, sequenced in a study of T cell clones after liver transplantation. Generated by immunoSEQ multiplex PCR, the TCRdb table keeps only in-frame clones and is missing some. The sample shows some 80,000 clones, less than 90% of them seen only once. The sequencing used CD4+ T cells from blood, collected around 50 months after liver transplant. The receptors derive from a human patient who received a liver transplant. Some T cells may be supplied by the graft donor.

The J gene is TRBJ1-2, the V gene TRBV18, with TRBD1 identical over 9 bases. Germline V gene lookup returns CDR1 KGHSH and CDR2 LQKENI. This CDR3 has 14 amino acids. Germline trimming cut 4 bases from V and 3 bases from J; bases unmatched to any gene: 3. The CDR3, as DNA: TGTGCCAGCTCACGGACAGGGGCTGACTATGGCTACACCTTC. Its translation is CASSRTGADYGYTF.

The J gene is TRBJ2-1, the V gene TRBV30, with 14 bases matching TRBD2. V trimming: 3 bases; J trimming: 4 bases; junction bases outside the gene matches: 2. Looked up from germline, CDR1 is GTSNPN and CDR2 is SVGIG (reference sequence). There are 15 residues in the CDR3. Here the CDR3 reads CAWRGTSGSYNEQFF. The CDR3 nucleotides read TGTGCCTGGAGGGGGACTAGCGGGAGTTACAATGAGCAGTTCTTC.

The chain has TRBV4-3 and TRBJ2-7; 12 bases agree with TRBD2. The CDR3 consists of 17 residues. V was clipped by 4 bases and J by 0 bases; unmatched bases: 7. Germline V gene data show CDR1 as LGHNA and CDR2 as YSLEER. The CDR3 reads CASSLGLAGYGSYEQYF. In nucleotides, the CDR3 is TGCGCCAGCAGCCTTGGACTAGCGGGATATGGCTCCTACGAGCAGTACTTC.

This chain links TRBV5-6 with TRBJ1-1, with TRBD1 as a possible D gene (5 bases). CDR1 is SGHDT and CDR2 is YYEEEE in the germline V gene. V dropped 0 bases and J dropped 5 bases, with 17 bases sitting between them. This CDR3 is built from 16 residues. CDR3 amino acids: CASSLAFLPEGTEAFF. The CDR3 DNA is TGTGCCAGCAGCTTGGCCTTTTTGCCGGAGGGGACTGAAGCTTTCTTT.

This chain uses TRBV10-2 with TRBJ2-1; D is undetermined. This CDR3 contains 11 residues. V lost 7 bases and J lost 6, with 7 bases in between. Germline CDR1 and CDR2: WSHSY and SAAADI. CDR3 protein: CASMDVNEQFF. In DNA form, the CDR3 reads TGCGCCAGCATGGACGTCAATGAGCAGTTCTTC.

Here the CDR3 DNA reads TGCGCCAGCAGCGGGGGGACATCGTTCGGCACTGAAGCTTTCTTT. Amino acid sequence: CASSGGTSFGTEAFF. The chain has TRBV5-1 and TRBJ1-1, with D possibly TRBD1 on 6 matching bases. The CDR3 sequence is 15 residues long. CDR1 and CDR2 from the germline V gene are SGHRS and YFSETQ. The germline V and J ends were trimmed by 4 bases and 4 bases, with 17 bases remaining between them.

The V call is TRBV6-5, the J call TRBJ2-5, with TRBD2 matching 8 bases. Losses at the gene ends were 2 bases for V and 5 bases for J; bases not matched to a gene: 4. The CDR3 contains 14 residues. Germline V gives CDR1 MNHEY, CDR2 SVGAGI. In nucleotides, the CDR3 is TGTGCCAGCAGTTACGGACTAGCAGGCGAGACCCAGTACTTC. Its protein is CASSYGLAGETQYF.

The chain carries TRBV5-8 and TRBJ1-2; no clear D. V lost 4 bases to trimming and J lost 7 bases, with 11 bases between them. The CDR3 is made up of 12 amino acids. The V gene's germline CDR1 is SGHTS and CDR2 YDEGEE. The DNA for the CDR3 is TGTGCCAGCAGCCCGGGCCCCAGTGGCTACACCTTC. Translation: CASSPGPSGYTF.

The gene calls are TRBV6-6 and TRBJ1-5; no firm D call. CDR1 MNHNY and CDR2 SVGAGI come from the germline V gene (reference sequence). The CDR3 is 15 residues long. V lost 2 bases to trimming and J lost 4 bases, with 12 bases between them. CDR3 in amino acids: CASSYDRLENQPQHF. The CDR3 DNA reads TGTGCCAGCAGTTACGATCGGTTGGAAAATCAGCCCCAGCATTTT.

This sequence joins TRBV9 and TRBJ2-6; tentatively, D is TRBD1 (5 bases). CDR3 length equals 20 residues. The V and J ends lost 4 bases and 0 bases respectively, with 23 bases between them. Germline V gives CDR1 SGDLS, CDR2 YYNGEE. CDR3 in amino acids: CASSPLLGASVGSGANVLTF. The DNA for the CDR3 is TGTGCCAGCAGCCCCCTCCTAGGGGCTTCGGTTGGCTCTGGGGCCAACGTCCTGACTTTC.

The CDR3 loop is CATSTASRRAFF. The CDR3 DNA reads TGTGCCACCAGCACTGCCTCGAGACGGGCTTTCTTT. The chain links TRBV15 to TRBJ1-1; D unresolved. CDR3 length equals 12 residues. The V end was cut by 4 bases, the J end by 11 bases, with 14 bases between. In germline, CDR1 is LNHNV, CDR2 YYDKDF (reference sequence). The variable domain in full, with the rest retrieved from reference TRBV15 and TRBJ1-1, is DAMVIQNPRYQVTQFGKPVTLSCSQTLNHNVMYWYQQKSSQAPKLLFHYYDKDFNNEADTPDNFQSRRPNTSFCFLDIRSPGLGDTAMYLCATSTASRRAFFGQGTRLTVV.

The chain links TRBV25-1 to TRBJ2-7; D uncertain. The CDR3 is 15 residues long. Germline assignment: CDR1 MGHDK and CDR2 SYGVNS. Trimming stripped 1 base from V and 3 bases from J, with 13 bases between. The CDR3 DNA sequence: TGTGCCAGCAGTGAATTCACCGGGCCGATCTACGAGCAGTACTTC. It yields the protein CASSEFTGPIYEQYF.

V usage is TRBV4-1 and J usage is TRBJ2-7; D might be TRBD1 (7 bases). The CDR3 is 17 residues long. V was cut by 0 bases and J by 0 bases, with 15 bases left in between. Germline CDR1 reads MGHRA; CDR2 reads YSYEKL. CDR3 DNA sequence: TGCGCCAGCAGCCAAGAGGGGGGACAGCAGAGCTCCTACGAGCAGTACTTC. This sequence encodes CASSQEGGQQSSYEQYF.

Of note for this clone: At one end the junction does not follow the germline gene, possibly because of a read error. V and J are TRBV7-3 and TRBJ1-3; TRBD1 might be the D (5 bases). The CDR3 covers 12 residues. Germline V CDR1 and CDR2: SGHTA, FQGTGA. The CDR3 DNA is TGTGCCAGCAGCTTCCCCACGTCCGGGACGGGCTTT. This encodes CASSFPTSGTGF.

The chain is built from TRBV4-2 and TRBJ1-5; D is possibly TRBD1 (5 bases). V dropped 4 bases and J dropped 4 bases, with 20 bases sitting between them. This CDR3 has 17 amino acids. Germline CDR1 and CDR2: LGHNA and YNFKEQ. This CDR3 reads CASSPTGPGDSNQPQHF. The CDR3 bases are TGTGCCAGCAGCCCAACCGGACCGGGTGACAGTAATCAGCCCCAGCATTTT.